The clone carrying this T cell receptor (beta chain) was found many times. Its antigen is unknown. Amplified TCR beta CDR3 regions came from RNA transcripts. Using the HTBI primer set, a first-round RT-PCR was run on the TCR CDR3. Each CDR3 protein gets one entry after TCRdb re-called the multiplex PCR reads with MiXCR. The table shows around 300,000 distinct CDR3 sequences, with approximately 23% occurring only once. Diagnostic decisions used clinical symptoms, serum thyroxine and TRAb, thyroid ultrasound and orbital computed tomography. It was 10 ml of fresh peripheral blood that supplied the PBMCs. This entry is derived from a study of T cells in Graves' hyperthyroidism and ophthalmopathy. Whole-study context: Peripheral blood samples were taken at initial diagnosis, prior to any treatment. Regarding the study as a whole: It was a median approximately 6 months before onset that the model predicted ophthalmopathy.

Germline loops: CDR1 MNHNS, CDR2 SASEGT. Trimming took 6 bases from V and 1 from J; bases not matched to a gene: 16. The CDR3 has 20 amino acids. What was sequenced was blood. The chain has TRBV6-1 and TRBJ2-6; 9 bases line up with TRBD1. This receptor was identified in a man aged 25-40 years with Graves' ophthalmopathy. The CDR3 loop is CASRLLAGTGPPSGANVLTF. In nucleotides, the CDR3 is TGTGCCAGCAGACTCCTAGCCGGGACAGGGCCGCCTTCTGGGGCCAACGTCCTGACTTTC.